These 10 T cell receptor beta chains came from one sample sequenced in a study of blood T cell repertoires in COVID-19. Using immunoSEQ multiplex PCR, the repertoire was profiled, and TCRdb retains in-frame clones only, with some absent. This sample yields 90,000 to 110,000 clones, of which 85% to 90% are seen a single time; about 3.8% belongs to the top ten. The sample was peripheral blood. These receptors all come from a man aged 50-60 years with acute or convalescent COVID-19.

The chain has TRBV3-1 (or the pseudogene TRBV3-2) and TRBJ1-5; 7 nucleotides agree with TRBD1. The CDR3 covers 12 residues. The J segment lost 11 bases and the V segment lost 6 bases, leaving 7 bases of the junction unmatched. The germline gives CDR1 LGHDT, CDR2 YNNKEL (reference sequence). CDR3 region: CASRQGLGAQHF. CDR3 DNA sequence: TGTGCCAGCAGACAGGGGTTGGGCGCCCAGCATTTT.

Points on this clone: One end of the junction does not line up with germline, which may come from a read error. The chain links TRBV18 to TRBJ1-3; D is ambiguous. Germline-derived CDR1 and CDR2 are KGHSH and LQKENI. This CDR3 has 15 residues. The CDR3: CASTPWASPGNTIYF. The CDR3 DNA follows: TGTGCCAGCACCCCTTGGGCCTCGCCTGGGAACACCATATATTTT.

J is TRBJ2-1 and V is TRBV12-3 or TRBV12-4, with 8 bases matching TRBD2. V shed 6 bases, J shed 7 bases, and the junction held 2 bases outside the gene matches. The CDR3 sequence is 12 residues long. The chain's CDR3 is CASSRGGNEQFF. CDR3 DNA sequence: TGTGCCAGCAGCCGGGGGGGAAATGAGCAGTTCTTC.

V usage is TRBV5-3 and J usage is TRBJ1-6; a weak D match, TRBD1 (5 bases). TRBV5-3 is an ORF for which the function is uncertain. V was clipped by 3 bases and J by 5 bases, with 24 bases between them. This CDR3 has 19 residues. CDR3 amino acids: CARSCGREQALLHNSPLHF. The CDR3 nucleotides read TGTGCCAGAAGCTGTGGACGAGAACAGGCGCTTCTTCATAATTCACCCCTCCACTTT.

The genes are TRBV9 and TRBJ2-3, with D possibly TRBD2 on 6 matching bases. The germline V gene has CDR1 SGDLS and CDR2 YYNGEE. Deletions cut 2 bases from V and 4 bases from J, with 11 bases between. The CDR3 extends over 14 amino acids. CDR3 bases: TGTGCCAGCAGCGTTCGACTAGGCCCAGATACGCAGTATTTT. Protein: CASSVRLGPDTQYF. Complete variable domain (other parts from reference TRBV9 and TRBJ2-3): DSGVTQTPKHLITATGQRVTLRCSPRSGDLSVYWYQQSLDQGLQFLIQYYNGEERAKGNILERFSAQQFPDLHSELNLSSLELGDSALYFCASSVRLGPDTQYFGPGTRLTVL.

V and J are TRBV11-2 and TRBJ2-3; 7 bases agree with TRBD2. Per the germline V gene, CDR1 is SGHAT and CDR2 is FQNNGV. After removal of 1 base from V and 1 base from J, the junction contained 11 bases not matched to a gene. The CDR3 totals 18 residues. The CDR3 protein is CASSLGHPVLAGTDTQYF. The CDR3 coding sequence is TGTGCCAGCAGCTTAGGGCATCCCGTCCTAGCGGGCACAGATACGCAGTATTTT.

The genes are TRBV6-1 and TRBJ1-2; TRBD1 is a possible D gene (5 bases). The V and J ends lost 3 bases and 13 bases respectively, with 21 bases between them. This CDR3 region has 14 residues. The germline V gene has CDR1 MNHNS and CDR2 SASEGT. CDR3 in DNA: TGTGCCAGCAGTGACATCGGGACTGCTAGAGCAGGCACCTTC. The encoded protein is CASSDIGTARAGTF.

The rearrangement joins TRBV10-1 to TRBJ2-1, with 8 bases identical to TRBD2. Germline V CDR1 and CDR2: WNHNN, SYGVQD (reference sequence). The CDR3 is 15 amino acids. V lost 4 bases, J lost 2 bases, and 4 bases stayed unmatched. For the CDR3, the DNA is TGCGCCAGCAGTGGTGATAGCGGGACCTACAATGAGCAGTTCTTC. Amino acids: CASSGDSGTYNEQFF.

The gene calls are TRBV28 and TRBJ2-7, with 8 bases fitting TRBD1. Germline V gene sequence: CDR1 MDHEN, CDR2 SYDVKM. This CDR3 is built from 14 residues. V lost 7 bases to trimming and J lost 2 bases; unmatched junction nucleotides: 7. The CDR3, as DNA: TGTGCCAGCACTGCCGGGACAGGAACCTACGAGCAGTACTTC. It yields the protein CASTAGTGTYEQYF.

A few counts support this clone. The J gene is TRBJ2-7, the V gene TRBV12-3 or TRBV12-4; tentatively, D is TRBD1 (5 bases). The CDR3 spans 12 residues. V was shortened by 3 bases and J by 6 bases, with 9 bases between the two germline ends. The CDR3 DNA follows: TGTGCCAGCAGTTTTCAAGGGGCCGAGCAGTACTTC. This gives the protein CASSFQGAEQYF.